Listed below are T cell receptor beta chains from one sample, sequenced in a study of breast tumors, draining lymph nodes, adjacent tissues. Each CDR3 protein gets one entry after TCRdb re-called the multiplex PCR reads with MiXCR. The table shows approximately 130,000 distinct CDR3 sequences, with 21% occurring only once. The specimen was axillary lymph node tissue. The receptors stem from a female donor with breast cancer. Some clones in this sample may be carry-over from other donors' samples. CDR3s include the opening cysteine and the closing phenylalanine or tryptophan. Fields, in order: clone size, V gene, CDR3 length, CDR3 protein. Clone size is not always given. Where it is, it says once, few, many or a class for expanded clones.

few | TRBV7-2 | 14 | CASSPNGGKNIQYF
- | TRBV4-2 | 17 | CASSPGLAGSHTGELFF
many | TRBV9 | 15 | CASSDTPGLAAEQFF
many | TRBV6-5 | 17 | CASSYSFSAPSNEKLFF
many | TRBV4-1 | 17 | CASSPAGQGATNSPLHF
many | TRBV20-1 | 14 | CSARIAGGPYEQYF
many | TRBV5-1 | 15 | CASSLAAGAYNEQFF
many | TRBV5-1 | 16 | CASSLGGLAQGDTQYF
many | TRBV4-1 | 15 | CASSPHGGDWAEQYF
many | TRBV7-8 | 16 | CASSLAQSANTGELFF
few | TRBV27 | 14 | CASSRDSLLNTQYF
many | TRBV5-5 | 14 | CASSLIGGTDTQYF
once | TRBV28 | 18 | CASSQDEYLDGLNRPQHF
- | TRBV28 | 17 | CASSLFTGQGWNSPLHF
many | TRBV28 | 14 | CASSLRTGGYEQYF
many | TRBV7-9 | 14 | CASSSYSGAETQYF
many | TRBV5-4 | 15 | CASSSRGRGTDTQYF
many | TRBV10-2 | 14 | CASRGTDSGNTIYF
- | TRBV3-1 | 12 | CASSQAGYGYTF